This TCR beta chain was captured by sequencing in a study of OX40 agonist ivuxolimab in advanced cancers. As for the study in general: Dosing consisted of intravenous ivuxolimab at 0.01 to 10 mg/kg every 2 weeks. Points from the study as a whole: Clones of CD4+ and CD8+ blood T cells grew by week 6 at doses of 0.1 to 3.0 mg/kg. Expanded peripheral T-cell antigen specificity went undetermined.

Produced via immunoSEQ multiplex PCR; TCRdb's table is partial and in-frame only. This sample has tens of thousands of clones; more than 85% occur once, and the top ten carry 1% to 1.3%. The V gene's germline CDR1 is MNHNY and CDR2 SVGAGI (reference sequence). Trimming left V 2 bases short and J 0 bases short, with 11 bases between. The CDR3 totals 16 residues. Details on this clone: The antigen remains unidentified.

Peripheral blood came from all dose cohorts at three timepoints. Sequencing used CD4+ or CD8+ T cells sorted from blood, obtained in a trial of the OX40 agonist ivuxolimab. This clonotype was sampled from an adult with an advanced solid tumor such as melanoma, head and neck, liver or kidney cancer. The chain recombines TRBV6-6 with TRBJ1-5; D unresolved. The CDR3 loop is CASSYKRGDSNQPQHF. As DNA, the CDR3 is TGTGCCAGCAGTTACAAAAGAGGAGATAGCAATCAGCCCCAGCATTTT.